A selection of T cell receptor beta chains follows, all from one sample in a study of blood T cell repertoires in COVID-19. Using immunoSEQ multiplex PCR, the repertoire was profiled, and TCRdb retains in-frame clones only, with some absent. Of some 220,000 clones listed, about 80% were seen once; the top ten hold approximately 1.3%. Material: PBMCs or T cells enriched from blood (not recorded which). The receptors here all came from a woman in her 40s with acute COVID-19. Both conserved end residues are part of each CDR3. The D gene is left open where the match is weak. Only some rows state a clone size, as once, few, many or a class for expanded clones.

v_call,d_call,j_call,cdr3_length,clone_size,cdr3_nt,cdr3_aa
TRBV19,TRBD2,TRBJ2-5,14,-,TGTGCCAGTTCCTCCGGGACTAACCAAGAGACCCAGTACTTC,CASSSGTNQETQYF
TRBV12-3/TRBV12-4,TRBD1,TRBJ1-6,13,few,TGTGCCAGCGGACAGGGCGGAGGGTCACCCCTCCACTTT,CASGQGGGSPLHF
TRBV19,TRBD1,TRBJ1-5,19,-,TGTGCCAGTAAATCTTCCAGGGGGGAATCTCGTTATTCCAATCAGCCCCAGCATTTT,CASKSSRGESRYSNQPQHF
TRBV10-3,-,TRBJ2-3,19,-,TGTGCCATCAGTGAGTCCGGGTTGTTCTTTGCGACTAGCACAGATACGCAGTATTTT,CAISESGLFFATSTDTQYF
TRBV4-2,-,TRBJ2-3,16,-,TGTGCCAGCAGCCAAGAGGCCGCACGGGGGGCAAATACGCAGTATTTT,CASSQEAARGANTQYF
TRBV6-5,TRBD1,TRBJ1-5,15,-,TGTGCCAGCAGGGATCTGCGACAGGGGTATCAGCCCCAGCATTTT,CASRDLRQGYQPQHF
TRBV11-2,TRBD2,TRBJ2-5,17,once,TGTGCCAGCAGCTTATCTCGGCTAGCGGGGGTCCCAGAGACCCAGTACTTC,CASSLSRLAGVPETQYF
TRBV5-6,-,TRBJ1-6,15,-,TGTGCCAGCAGCTTGAGGTTGGGGGGGTATTCACCCCTCCACTTT,CASSLRLGGYSPLHF
TRBV5-1,TRBD1,TRBJ2-7,15,few,TGCGCCAGCAGCTCCCGGACAGGGGGCCCCTACGAGCAGTACTTC,CASSSRTGGPYEQYF
TRBV5-6,-,TRBJ2-7,14,-,TGTGCCAGCAGCAGGGGACATACACCCTACGAGCAGTACTTC,CASSRGHTPYEQYF
TRBV3-1/TRBV3-2,TRBD2,TRBJ2-7,15,-,TGTGCCAGCAGCGGATGGGCCGCGGGAGGCTACGAGCAGTACTTC,CASSGWAAGGYEQYF
TRBV30,-,TRBJ1-6,14,once,TGTGCCTGGAACTCCAGGCATTATAATTCACCCTTCCACTTT,CAWNSRHYNSPFHF
TRBV7-2,-,TRBJ1-1,10,-,TGTGCCAGCAGCGGGGAGGAAGCTTTCTTT,CASSGEEAFF
TRBV4-2,-,TRBJ1-4,16,once,TGTGCCAGCAGCCAAGTTTGGCAGGGGACTAATGAAAAACTGTTTTTT,CASSQVWQGTNEKLFF
TRBV18,TRBD1,TRBJ2-1,17,-,TGTGCCAGCTCACCGCCCCGACAGGGGGATTTCATAAATGAGCAGTTCTTC,CASSPPRQGDFINEQFF
TRBV29-1,TRBD2,TRBJ2-1,14,-,TGCAGCGTACGGACTAGCGGGGGCTACAATGAGCAGTTCTTC,CSVRTSGGYNEQFF
TRBV24-1,TRBD1,TRBJ2-1,13,-,TGTGCCACCAGAGGACAGGGGATGGGCGAGCAGTTCTTC,CATRGQGMGEQFF
TRBV18,-,TRBJ1-3,16,-,TGTGCCAGCTCACCACCGGGAGGGAACTCTGGAAACACCATATATTTT,CASSPPGGNSGNTIYF
TRBV30,-,TRBJ1-6,16,-,TGTGCCTGGAGTGTGGGAAGGGGCAGCTATAATTCACCCCTCCACTTT,CAWSVGRGSYNSPLHF
TRBV7-2,TRBD1,TRBJ2-7,14,-,TGTGCCAGCAGCTTACGGGACAGGGGCTACGAGCAGTACTTC,CASSLRDRGYEQYF
TRBV18,TRBD2,TRBJ2-3,13,-,TGTGCCAGCTCACCGCAGGGAGGGGATACGCAGTATTTT,CASSPQGGDTQYF
TRBV28,TRBD1,TRBJ2-5,17,once,TGTGCCAGCAGTTTACGGGGAACAGGGGCCGCTATGGAGACCCAGTACTTC,CASSLRGTGAAMETQYF
TRBV2,TRBD2,TRBJ2-2,16,-,TGTGCCAGCAGGGCAGCGGGGGATTTGAACACCGGGGAGCTGTTTTTT,CASRAAGDLNTGELFF
TRBV5-6,TRBD1,TRBJ1-2,19,-,TGTGCCAGCAGCTTGGTTACCCTACAGGGGAAGAGAGGTCTCTATGGCTACACCTTC,CASSLVTLQGKRGLYGYTF
TRBV27,TRBD2,TRBJ2-1,15,once,TGTGCCAGCACCTCCGGGACTAGCGGGACCAATGAGCAGTTCTTC,CASTSGTSGTNEQFF
TRBV30,TRBD1,TRBJ2-1,12,-,TGTGCCTGGGGACAGGGGGCATATGAGCAGTTCTTC,CAWGQGAYEQFF
TRBV20-1,TRBD1,TRBJ1-6,15,-,TGCAGTGCTAGTGTCGGACAGGGGGGAAATTCACCCCTCCACTTT,CSASVGQGGNSPLHF
TRBV5-5,-,TRBJ1-1,12,-,TGTGCCAGCAGCTTGTCGAGGACTGAAGCTTTCTTT,CASSLSRTEAFF
TRBV11-2,TRBD1,TRBJ2-7,16,-,TGTGCCAGCAGCTTAGTCTGGGGGACAGGGGGCTACGAGCAGTACTTC,CASSLVWGTGGYEQYF
TRBV4-1,TRBD2,TRBJ2-3,17,-,TGCGCCAGCAGAGTTTCCTGGGAGGGGAGCCGCACAGATACGCAGTATTTT,CASRVSWEGSRTDTQYF
TRBV7-3,-,TRBJ1-6,14,-,TGTGCCAGCAGCTTAACGAGGTCTAATTCACCCCTCCACTTT,CASSLTRSNSPLHF
TRBV3-1/TRBV3-2,TRBD1,TRBJ1-5,16,few,TGTGCCAGCAGCCAAGACGCAACAGGGGGTTGGCAGCCCCAGCATTTT,CASSQDATGGWQPQHF
TRBV20-1,TRBD1,TRBJ2-1,13,once,TGCAGTGCTAGTATAACAGGGACAGCTGAGCAGTTCTTC,CSASITGTAEQFF
TRBV4-3,-,TRBJ2-7,14,-,TGCGCCAGCAGCCCGGGCCAGGGTGGGTACGAGCAGTACTTC,CASSPGQGGYEQYF
TRBV3-1/TRBV3-2,-,TRBJ2-7,17,-,TGTGCCAGCAGCCCGACAGGGATTAATTCTGGGAGGAACGAGCAGTACTTC,CASSPTGINSGRNEQYF
TRBV19,TRBD1,TRBJ1-5,17,-,TGTGCCAGTAGTTCTTTTCCCAACAGGGGCGCTAGTCAGCCCCAGCATTTT,CASSSFPNRGASQPQHF
TRBV7-3,TRBD1,TRBJ1-6,14,-,TGTGCCAGCAGCTTAGGGACAGAAAATTCACCCCTCCACTTT,CASSLGTENSPLHF
TRBV29-1,TRBD1,TRBJ1-5,14,-,TGCAGCGTTGTCGGGACAGGGGGCGGTCAGCCCCAGCATTTT,CSVVGTGGGQPQHF
TRBV14,-,TRBJ1-2,13,-,TGTGCCAGCAGCCAAGAGGGGGGGTTTGGCTACACCTTC,CASSQEGGFGYTF
TRBV6-1,-,TRBJ2-7,12,-,TGTGCCAGCAGTGAACAGGGGGGCGAGCAGTACTTC,CASSEQGGEQYF
TRBV7-2,TRBD1,TRBJ2-7,16,-,TGTGCCAGCAGCCCAGGACAGGGAGGTTTCGTCTACGAGCAGTACTTC,CASSPGQGGFVYEQYF
TRBV21-1,-,TRBJ2-2,16,once,TGTGCCAGCAGCGTTAAAGCGGGTACGAACACCGGGGAGCTGTTTTTT,CASSVKAGTNTGELFF
TRBV7-2,-,TRBJ1-2,17,-,TGTGCCAGCAGCTTAGTGAATGACTTCATAACGGGCTATGGCTACACCTTC,CASSLVNDFITGYGYTF
TRBV11-3,TRBD1,TRBJ2-1,15,-,TGTGCCAGCAGCGGGGGACAGGGGTCGTACAATGAGCAGTTCTTC,CASSGGQGSYNEQFF
TRBV24-1,-,TRBJ2-5,13,-,TGTGCCACCAGTGATTTGCAAGAGGAGACCCAGTACTTC,CATSDLQEETQYF
TRBV7-9,-,TRBJ2-2,15,-,TGTGCCAGCAGCTTTAAGAGGGTAGACACCGGGGAGCTGTTTTTT,CASSFKRVDTGELFF
TRBV10-1,TRBD2,TRBJ2-1,16,-,TGCGCCAGCAGTAGCCTCTTGAGCGGGAGGGCCGGTGAGCAGTTCTTC,CASSSLLSGRAGEQFF
TRBV5-4,TRBD2,TRBJ2-7,16,-,TGTGCCAGCAGCTTGGGTGGTCTAGCGGGAGGGTACGAGCAGTACTTC,CASSLGGLAGGYEQYF
TRBV7-6,TRBD1,TRBJ2-1,17,few,TGTGCCAGCAGCTCCGGACAGGCCCACAGCTCCTACAATGAGCAGTTCTTC,CASSSGQAHSSYNEQFF
TRBV29-1,-,TRBJ2-7,15,-,TGCAGCGTTGAAAGAGCAGGACACCCGACCTACGAGCAGTACTTC,CSVERAGHPTYEQYF
TRBV7-2,TRBD1,TRBJ1-3,14,-,TGTGCCAGCAGATCCGGGACAGGGGGAAACACCATATATTTT,CASRSGTGGNTIYF
TRBV6-5,-,TRBJ1-4,14,-,TGTGCCAGCAGGCAGGGGTTCGTTGTAGAAAAACTGTTTTTT,CASRQGFVVEKLFF
TRBV5-1,TRBD1,TRBJ2-2,16,-,TGCGCCAGCAGCTTACGACAGGGGGGTGACACCGGGGAGCTGTTTTTT,CASSLRQGGDTGELFF
TRBV11-2,-,TRBJ2-5,13,-,TGTGCCAGCAGCAATCTAGCGTGGGAGACCCAGTACTTC,CASSNLAWETQYF
TRBV19,-,TRBJ2-7,13,-,TGTGCCAGTAGTATGCGACAGCGTTTAGAGCAGTACTTC,CASSMRQRLEQYF